Each of the 27 T cell receptor beta chains below was sequenced from the same sample in a study of T-cell memory formation after mild COVID-19 (dated by TCRdb to the early 2020s). The library was prepared using 5' RACE. TCRdb records Illumina NovaSeq 6000 as the sequencer. Clones were called with MiXCR by TCRdb after fastp trimmed the public reads at Q25, and only in-frame beta chains were retained. Rows are unified per CDR3 protein, each entry keeping the most common DNA and genes. This sample gives 92,000 or so distinct CDR3 sequences in total; less than 15% of them show up just once. In total, the top ten clones hold about 29% of the sample. Sample: PBMCs or a T cell subset sorted from them (not recorded which). All receptors derive from an adult woman who had mild COVID-19 (a few samples of this study predate the infection). The sample titles of this study are shuffled in the database, so cell type and time point are left out; the donor was told from shared clones.

The chain carries TRBV20-1 and TRBJ2-1, with 7 bases aligning to TRBD2. The CDR3 extends over 13 amino acids. J gave up 8 bases and V 3 bases, and 7 bases lay outside the gene matches. Germline CDR1 reads DFQATT; CDR2 reads SNEGSKA (reference sequence). The CDR3 region has the DNA TGCAGTGCTAGCGGCGGGAGTAGCGATGAGCAGTTCTTC. This gives the protein CSASGGSSDEQFF.

This clonotype has only a few counts. J is TRBJ2-2 and V is TRBV7-8; possibly TRBD2 for D (7 bases). The germline gives CDR1 SGHVS, CDR2 FQNEAQ. The CDR3 extends over 15 amino acids. Deletions cut 2 bases from V and 7 bases from J, with 14 bases between. In DNA form, the CDR3 reads TGTGCCAGCAGCTTACTTGGGGGGGCCAACGGGGAGCTGTTTTTT. Amino acids: CASSLLGGANGELFF.

In the case of this clonotype: An end of the junction differs from the germline gene, which may be a read error. The chain couples TRBV5-1 to TRBJ2-7, with TRBD1 matching 9 bases. The CDR3 covers 14 residues. Germline V gene sequence: CDR1 SGHRS, CDR2 YFSETQ. CDR3 sequence (DNA): TGCGCCAGCAGCTTGACAGGGGGCACCTACGAGCTGTACTTC. Its protein product is CASSLTGGTYELYF.

The V and J genes are TRBV9 and TRBJ2-1, with D tentatively TRBD1 (5 bases). V was shortened by 0 bases and J by 9 bases, with 16 bases between the two germline ends. Germline CDR1 reads SGDLS; CDR2 reads YYNGEE. The CDR3 runs to 15 residues. The chain's CDR3 is CASSVAGKYLAEQFF. Here the CDR3 DNA reads TGTGCCAGCAGCGTAGCAGGGAAATATTTGGCTGAGCAGTTCTTC.

The chain has TRBV4-2 and TRBJ2-5; D is undetermined. The V end was cut by 4 bases, the J end by 4 bases, with 7 bases between. The CDR3 contains 12 residues. Germline lookup yields CDR1 LGHNA and CDR2 YNFKEQ. For the CDR3, the DNA is TGTGCCAGCAGCCCAACGTCAGAGACCCAGTACTTC. Translating gives CASSPTSETQYF.

The chain uses TRBV6-5 and TRBJ2-3; 7 nucleotides match TRBD1. The V gene's germline CDR1 is MNHEY and CDR2 SVGAGI. V dropped 0 bases and J dropped 4; count of bases not matched to a gene: 4. The CDR3 is made up of 15 amino acids. The CDR3 bases are TGTGCCAGCAGTTACTCAGGGGGCGAGGCAGATACGCAGTATTTT. Encoded protein: CASSYSGGEADTQYF.

This clonotype showed up many times. This rearrangement joins TRBV7-9 to TRBJ2-3; D is unclear. Germline CDR1 and CDR2: SEHNR and FQNEAQ (reference sequence). There are 11 residues in the CDR3. Trimming cost V 8 bases and J 4 bases, with 7 bases left between them. DNA for the CDR3: TGTGCCAGCGACGTCCCAGATACGCAGTATTTT. Protein: CASDVPDTQYF.

The table lists this clonotype with a few counts. The chain employs TRBV11-2 and TRBJ2-3, with no clear D. The V gene lost 3 bases and the J gene lost 0 bases, with 22 bases spanning the gap. Germline CDR1 and CDR2: SGHAT and FQNNGV. This CDR3 has 19 amino acids. CDR3 bases: TGTGCCAGCAGCTTCGGATCGTCAGGAATAGATCCTAGCACAGATACGCAGTATTTT. Protein: CASSFGSSGIDPSTDTQYF.

At least ten counts were recorded for this clonotype. J is TRBJ2-7 and V is TRBV29-1; 9 bases are shared with TRBD1. V lost 7 bases, J lost 2 bases, and 3 bases stayed unmatched. The CDR3 totals 12 residues. Germline lookup yields CDR1 SQVTM and CDR2 ANQGSEA. The CDR3 sequence: CSAGTGTYEQYF. CDR3 coding DNA: TGCAGCGCAGGGACAGGGACCTACGAGCAGTACTTC.

This clonotype was seen only a few times. V gene TRBV7-2 combines with J gene TRBJ2-5, with D unclear. V was cut by 3 bases and J by 2 bases, with 4 bases left in between. The CDR3 loop spans 12 amino acids. Germline V gene lookup returns CDR1 SGHTA and CDR2 FQGNSA. The CDR3 DNA reads TGTGCCAGCAGCTTTGATCAAGAGACCCAGTACTTC. Its protein product is CASSFDQETQYF.

V is TRBV4-2 and J is TRBJ2-7, with D unclear. Germline V gene data show CDR1 as LGHNA and CDR2 as YNFKEQ. The CDR3 sequence is 14 residues long. V was clipped by 1 base and J by 0 bases, with 7 bases between them. In DNA form, the CDR3 reads TGTGCCAGCAGCCAAGGGGCCATCTCCTACGAGCAGTACTTC. Protein product: CASSQGAISYEQYF.

CDR3 region: CASSQVTGVTEAFF. CDR3 in DNA: TGTGCCAGCAGCCAAGTGACAGGGGTCACTGAAGCTTTCTTT. The chain joins TRBV7-9 to TRBJ1-1, with 8 bases aligning to TRBD1. The CDR3 is 14 amino acids. The germline CDR1 and CDR2 sequences are SEHNR and FQNEAQ (reference sequence). With 5 bases clipped from V and 4 bases from J, the junction kept 6 bases outside the gene matches.

This chain joins TRBV7-9 and TRBJ2-1; 8 positions agree with TRBD2. V lost 7 bases and J lost 8; bases outside the gene matches: 16. The CDR3 consists of 16 residues. Looked up from germline, CDR1 is SEHNR and CDR2 is FQNEAQ (reference sequence). CDR3 DNA: TGTGCCAGCACCTCTTACACGGGAGGGCCGAGGGATGAGCAGTTCTTC. The encoded protein is CASTSYTGGPRDEQFF.

This clonotype was recorded a few times. The rearrangement links TRBV12-3 or TRBV12-4 to TRBJ2-7, with D possibly matching TRBD2 (5 bases). The CDR3 contains 14 residues. The V gene lost 3 bases and the J gene lost 1 base, with 10 bases spanning the gap. The chain's CDR3 is CASSFSGISYEQYF. The CDR3, as DNA: TGTGCCAGCAGTTTCTCGGGGATATCCTACGAGCAGTACTTC.

V and J are TRBV4-2 and TRBJ2-3; 9 nucleotides agree with TRBD2. Germline assignment: CDR1 LGHNA and CDR2 YNFKEQ. The CDR3 covers 18 residues. Losses at the gene ends were 0 bases for V and 2 bases for J; bases not matched to a gene: 9. For the CDR3, the DNA is TGTGCCAGCAGCCAAGAGGGGTTGACTAGCGGCTACACAGATACGCAGTATTTT. Amino acids: CASSQEGLTSGYTDTQYF.

The genes are TRBV6-6 and TRBJ1-1; unclear D gene. Germline CDR1 reads MNHNY; CDR2 reads SVGAGI (reference sequence). The CDR3 loop spans 12 amino acids. V lost 5 bases and J lost 4, with 8 bases in between. The CDR3 DNA reads TGTGCCAGCAGTGCGCCGGGCACTGAAGCTTTCTTT. It is translated as CASSAPGTEAFF.

V and J are TRBV7-9 and TRBJ1-1; TRBD1 is a possible D gene (5 bases). Germline lookup yields CDR1 SEHNR and CDR2 FQNEAQ (reference sequence). Trimming removed 5 bases at V and 0 bases at J, with 10 bases between. The CDR3 spans 14 residues. The CDR3 reads CASSLQEMNTEAFF. The CDR3 DNA is TGTGCCAGCAGCCTACAGGAGATGAACACTGAAGCTTTCTTT.

This clonotype showed up just a few times. V is TRBV27 and J is TRBJ2-7, with TRBD1 matching 10 bases. This CDR3 comprises 14 residues. Per the germline V gene, CDR1 is MNHEY and CDR2 is SMNVEV (reference sequence). The V and J ends lost 4 bases and 2 bases, in that order; junction bases with no gene match: 2. CDR3 nucleotide sequence: TGTGCCAGCAGTTGGGGACAGGGGACCTACGAGCAGTACTTC. Translated, it gives CASSWGQGTYEQYF.

The rearrangement links TRBV5-6 to TRBJ2-7; D unresolved. The CDR3 loop spans 16 amino acids. Germline CDR1 SGHDT, CDR2 YYEEEE. Between the trimmed V and J ends, which lost 0 bases and 3 bases, there was a span of 16 bases. The chain's CDR3 is CASSLDLGFGDYEQYF. In DNA form, the CDR3 reads TGTGCCAGCAGCTTGGACTTGGGATTTGGGGACTACGAGCAGTACTTC.

The chain joins TRBV5-5 to TRBJ2-2; no reliable D call. The CDR3 runs 12 residues. Per the germline V gene, CDR1 is SGHKS and CDR2 is YYEKEE (reference sequence). Trimming removed 0 bases at V and 5 bases at J, with 2 bases between. CDR3 bases: TGTGCCAGCAGCTTGGAAACCGGGGAGCTGTTTTTT. Amino acids: CASSLETGELFF. The full variable domain, its missing parts supplied by reference TRBV5-5 and TRBJ2-2, is DAGVTQSPTHLIKTRGQQVTLRCSPISGHKSVSWYQQVLGQGPQFIFQYYEKEERGRGNFPDRFSARQFPNYSSELNVNALLLGDSALYLCASSLETGELFFGEGSRLTVL.

V is TRBV9 and J is TRBJ2-1; 10 nucleotides align to TRBD2. The CDR3 covers 14 residues. The V gene's germline CDR1 is SGDLS and CDR2 YYNGEE. V lost 2 bases and J lost 6; bases outside the gene matches: 2. Here the CDR3 reads CASSVSSGSNEQFF. CDR3 sequence (DNA): TGTGCCAGCAGCGTTTCTAGCGGGAGCAATGAGCAGTTCTTC.

This clonotype was counted at least ten times. This chain joins TRBV13 and TRBJ2-1; the D call may be TRBD1 or TRBD2 (5 bases each). V was pared by 3 bases and J by 7 bases, with 13 bases between. Germline V gene data show CDR1 as PRHDT and CDR2 as FYEKMQ (reference sequence). CDR3 length: 14 residues. The CDR3 coding sequence is TGTGCCAGCAGCTTCCGGGACGAACTAAATGAGCAGTTCTTC. Its translation is CASSFRDELNEQFF.

The CDR3 region has the DNA TGTGCCAGCAGGTGGGGAGGCACAGATACGCAGTATTTT. It yields the protein CASRWGGTDTQYF. The chain uses TRBV27 and TRBJ2-3; possibly TRBD2 for D (5 bases). The CDR3 covers 13 residues. The germline gives CDR1 MNHEY, CDR2 SMNVEV (reference sequence). Trimming took off 6 bases at V and 1 base at J, with 8 bases between the two ends.

This clonotype has more than one count but fewer than ten. This chain joins TRBV12-3 or TRBV12-4 and TRBJ2-7, with D maybe TRBD1 (6 bases). V lost 0 bases and J lost 3, with 9 bases in between. The CDR3 has 14 residues. The CDR3 DNA sequence: TGTGCCAGCAGTTTAGCTGGGACAAACTACGAGCAGTACTTC. It yields the protein CASSLAGTNYEQYF.

CDR3 nucleotides: TGTGCCAGCAGGCCGGGGCAGGGTTTAAGCGAGCAGTACTTC. It is translated as CASRPGQGLSEQYF. The J gene is TRBJ2-7, the V gene TRBV7-8, with D possibly called TRBD1 or TRBD2 (5 bases each). The CDR3 has 14 amino acids. V shed 6 bases and J shed 6 bases, with 18 bases lying between them. In germline, CDR1 is SGHVS, CDR2 FQNEAQ.

This sequence joins TRBV12-5 and TRBJ2-6; D gene ambiguous. Germline V gene lookup returns CDR1 LGHNT and CDR2 FRNRAP. The V end was cut by 3 bases, the J end by 3 bases, with 15 bases between. CDR3 size: 17 residues. CDR3 nucleotide sequence: TGTGCTAGTGGTTTTACCCTCCCGACTGATGGGGCCAACGTCCTGACTTTC. This sequence encodes CASGFTLPTDGANVLTF.

This clonotype has at least ten counts. The chain employs TRBV12-3 or TRBV12-4 and TRBJ2-7; 7 positions match TRBD1. The CDR3 runs 15 residues. Germline trimming cut 4 bases from V and 3 bases from J; bases unmatched to any gene: 9. This CDR3 is CASSSPFGTVYEQYF. In DNA form, the CDR3 reads TGTGCCAGCAGTTCCCCTTTCGGGACAGTCTACGAGCAGTACTTC.